The sequence of this TCR beta chain was determined in a study of CD8 T cells in ankylosing spondylitis. The study, taken as a whole, reports: It appeared that ankylosing spondylitis blood was characterized by a TCR beta motif of roughly 8 highly homologous variants. It was reported that disease-linked clones were significantly enriched in matched ankylosing spondylitis synovial fluid.

The CDR3 spans 18 residues. With V trimmed by 6 bases and J by 1 base, 16 bases remained unmatched. Germline-derived CDR1 and CDR2 are KGHSH and LQKENI. Molecular-barcoded quantitative 5'-RACE produced these TCR beta libraries. TCRdb processed the 5' RACE reads anew with MiXCR; each CDR3 protein has one entry. The profile shows 150,000 to 200,000 distinct CDR3 sequences, about 9.9% of them singletons. In the case of this clonotype: The antigen remains undetermined.

The clonotype originates from a male donor with ankylosing spondylitis or in good health (not recorded which). The sequencing sample was made of blood, either unsorted or a sorted T cell fraction (not recorded which). This sequence joins TRBV18 and TRBJ2-7; 9 nucleotides align to TRBD2. Here the CDR3 reads CASSLLTPTSGASYEQYF. CDR3 DNA: TGTGCCAGCTCTCTCCTAACCCCGACTAGCGGAGCTTCCTACGAGCAGTACTTC.